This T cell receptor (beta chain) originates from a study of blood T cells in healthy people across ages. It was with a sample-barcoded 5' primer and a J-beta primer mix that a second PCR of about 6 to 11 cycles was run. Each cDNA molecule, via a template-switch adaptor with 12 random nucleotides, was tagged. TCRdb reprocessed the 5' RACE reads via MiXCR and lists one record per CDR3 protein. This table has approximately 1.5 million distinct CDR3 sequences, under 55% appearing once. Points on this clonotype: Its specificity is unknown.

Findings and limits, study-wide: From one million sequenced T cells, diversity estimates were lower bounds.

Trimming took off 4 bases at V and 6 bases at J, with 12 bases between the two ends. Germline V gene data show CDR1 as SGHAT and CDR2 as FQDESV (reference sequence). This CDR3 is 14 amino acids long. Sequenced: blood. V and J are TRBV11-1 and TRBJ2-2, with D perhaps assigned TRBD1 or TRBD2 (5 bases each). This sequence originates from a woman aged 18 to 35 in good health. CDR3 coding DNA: TGTGCCAGCAGCTATGGGACCGCGCCCGGGGAGCTGTTTTTT. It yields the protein CASSYGTAPGELFF.